This is a list of T cell receptor beta chains from one sample in a study of cytomegalovirus exposure and HLA in healthy donors. Using immunoSEQ multiplex PCR, the repertoire was profiled, and TCRdb retains in-frame clones only, with some absent. This sample yields 150,000 to 200,000 clones, of which approximately 82% are seen a single time; more than 1.3% belongs to the top ten. The sequenced sample consisted of PBMCs. The receptors stem from a male donor in good health and CMV-seronegative. The CDR3 runs from the conserved cysteine through the conserved F or W. A D gene is named only where the DNA matches it firmly. Some rows mark clone size as missing; the rest say once, few, many or name a class of expanded clone.

j_gene: TRBJ2-7; abundance: NA; d_gene: NA; v_gene: TRBV6-1; CDR3nt: TGTGCCAGCAGGGCACAGGCCTCATACGAGCAGTACTTC; CDR3aa: CASRAQASYEQYF
j_gene: TRBJ2-1; abundance: NA; d_gene: NA; v_gene: TRBV9; CDR3nt: TGTGCCAGCAGCCCCGGGTCTAGCTCCTACAATGAGCAGTTCTTC; CDR3aa: CASSPGSSSYNEQFF
j_gene: TRBJ1-4; abundance: NA; d_gene: NA; v_gene: TRBV15; CDR3nt: TGTGCCACCAGCAGAGATACGGGGGGGAATGAAAAACTGTTTTTT; CDR3aa: CATSRDTGGNEKLFF
j_gene: TRBJ2-7; abundance: few; d_gene: NA; v_gene: TRBV7-9; CDR3nt: TGTGCCAGCAGCTCGGCCAGGGGCGCTTCCTACGAGCAGTACTTC; CDR3aa: CASSSARGASYEQYF
j_gene: TRBJ2-3; abundance: NA; d_gene: NA; v_gene: TRBV9; CDR3nt: TGTGCCAGCAGCGAGGGGGAGACCACAGATACGCAGTATTTT; CDR3aa: CASSEGETTDTQYF
j_gene: TRBJ2-1; abundance: NA; d_gene: TRBD2; v_gene: TRBV18; CDR3nt: TGTGCCAGCTCACCACCAGCGGGAGTTATAGATGAGCAGTTCTTC; CDR3aa: CASSPPAGVIDEQFF
j_gene: TRBJ2-1; abundance: NA; d_gene: NA; v_gene: TRBV18; CDR3nt: TGTGCCAGCTCCCTCGGAGGGGTACGCAATGAGCAGTTCTTC; CDR3aa: CASSLGGVRNEQFF
j_gene: TRBJ2-7; abundance: NA; d_gene: TRBD1; v_gene: TRBV11-1; CDR3nt: TGTGCCAGCAGCACCCGGGACAGGGCTTGGGAGCAGTACTTC; CDR3aa: CASSTRDRAWEQYF
j_gene: TRBJ1-5; abundance: NA; d_gene: NA; v_gene: TRBV4-3; CDR3nt: TGCGCCAGCAGCCAAGATAGGGGTCAGCCCCAGCATTTT; CDR3aa: CASSQDRGQPQHF
j_gene: TRBJ2-2; abundance: once; d_gene: NA; v_gene: TRBV28; CDR3nt: TGTGCCAGCAGTTTAGGGGGGACGACCGGCGGGGAGCTGTTTTTT; CDR3aa: CASSLGGTTGGELFF
j_gene: TRBJ2-6; abundance: once; d_gene: TRBD1; v_gene: TRBV9; CDR3nt: TGTGCCAGCAGCGCCGGCCGGGACAGGGGGGAAGGGGCCAACGTCCTGACTTTC; CDR3aa: CASSAGRDRGEGANVLTF
j_gene: TRBJ1-2; abundance: few; d_gene: NA; v_gene: TRBV9; CDR3nt: TGTGCCAGCAGCGAGGGGGGGGACGGCCGTAACTATGGCTACACCTTC; CDR3aa: CASSEGGDGRNYGYTF
j_gene: TRBJ1-2; abundance: few; d_gene: NA; v_gene: TRBV6-5; CDR3nt: TGTGCCAGCAGTTTGGACGGAGGTCCCTATGGCTACACCTTC; CDR3aa: CASSLDGGPYGYTF
j_gene: TRBJ2-7; abundance: few; d_gene: TRBD1; v_gene: TRBV9; CDR3nt: TGTGCCAGCAGCGTGACAGGGCGCGAGCAGTACTTC; CDR3aa: CASSVTGREQYF
j_gene: TRBJ2-3; abundance: NA; d_gene: TRBD2; v_gene: TRBV2; CDR3nt: TGTGCCAGCGAGGAACGGGAGGGCCCCACAGATACGCAGTATTTT; CDR3aa: CASEEREGPTDTQYF
j_gene: TRBJ1-6; abundance: once; d_gene: TRBD1; v_gene: TRBV5-1; CDR3nt: TGCGCCAGCAGCTTGGCGGGAGGGGGCCTCGGGTCACCCCTCCACTTT; CDR3aa: CASSLAGGGLGSPLHF
j_gene: TRBJ2-3; abundance: NA; d_gene: NA; v_gene: TRBV6-5; CDR3nt: TGTGCCAGCAGTTACTCATTCCGGAGCACAGATACGCAGTATTTT; CDR3aa: CASSYSFRSTDTQYF
j_gene: TRBJ2-6; abundance: NA; d_gene: NA; v_gene: TRBV5-4; CDR3nt: TGTGCCAGCAGCTTGGATGGAGGGGGCCCCTCTGGGGCCAACGTCCTGACTTTC; CDR3aa: CASSLDGGGPSGANVLTF
j_gene: TRBJ2-3; abundance: NA; d_gene: NA; v_gene: TRBV11-2; CDR3nt: TGTGCCAGCAGCTTGGGGGGGGGCCTTGGGACAGATACGCAGTATTTT; CDR3aa: CASSLGGGLGTDTQYF
j_gene: TRBJ1-6; abundance: NA; d_gene: NA; v_gene: TRBV7-6; CDR3nt: TGTGCCAGCAGCTTAGGGCAGGGATATAATTCACCCCTCCACTTT; CDR3aa: CASSLGQGYNSPLHF
j_gene: TRBJ2-5; abundance: NA; d_gene: NA; v_gene: TRBV7-9; CDR3nt: TGTGCCAGCAGCCCGGCGGGTAGGCAGGAGACCCAGTACTTC; CDR3aa: CASSPAGRQETQYF
j_gene: TRBJ2-7; abundance: NA; d_gene: TRBD1; v_gene: TRBV11-2; CDR3nt: TGTGCCAGCAGCTTAGAGGGACAGCGAGCCTACGAGCAGTACTTC; CDR3aa: CASSLEGQRAYEQYF
j_gene: TRBJ2-5; abundance: NA; d_gene: NA; v_gene: TRBV28; CDR3nt: TGTGCCAGCCGACAGGCCTGGAGGGAGACCCAGTACTTC; CDR3aa: CASRQAWRETQYF
j_gene: TRBJ1-2; abundance: NA; d_gene: TRBD1; v_gene: TRBV5-1; CDR3nt: TGCGCCAGCAGCTTGGGAGGACAGGGCTATGGCTACACCTTC; CDR3aa: CASSLGGQGYGYTF
j_gene: TRBJ2-3; abundance: few; d_gene: TRBD2; v_gene: TRBV19; CDR3nt: TGTGCCAGTACCACTCCGGGACTAGCGGGAGGTGCAGATACGCAGTATTTT; CDR3aa: CASTTPGLAGGADTQYF
j_gene: TRBJ1-4; abundance: NA; d_gene: NA; v_gene: TRBV28; CDR3nt: TGTGCCAGCAGTTCCGAAGGAGCAACTAATGAAAAACTGTTTTTT; CDR3aa: CASSSEGATNEKLFF
j_gene: TRBJ2-6; abundance: NA; d_gene: NA; v_gene: TRBV7-3; CDR3nt: TGTGCCAGCAGTCCAAACCTGGGGGGTGGGGCCAACGTCCTGACTTTC; CDR3aa: CASSPNLGGGANVLTF
j_gene: TRBJ2-7; abundance: NA; d_gene: TRBD2; v_gene: TRBV6-1; CDR3nt: TGTGCCAGCACCTTGACTAGCGGGAGCTCCTACGAGCAGTACTTC; CDR3aa: CASTLTSGSSYEQYF
j_gene: TRBJ2-7; abundance: NA; d_gene: NA; v_gene: TRBV28; CDR3nt: TGTGCCAGCAGTCCTGGGACACTCTACGAGCAGTACTTC; CDR3aa: CASSPGTLYEQYF
j_gene: TRBJ1-2; abundance: NA; d_gene: TRBD1; v_gene: TRBV7-9; CDR3nt: TGTGCCAGCAGCGCCGATCCCGGGACAGGGGGTTATGGCTACACCTTC; CDR3aa: CASSADPGTGGYGYTF
j_gene: TRBJ2-2; abundance: NA; d_gene: TRBD1; v_gene: TRBV6-1; CDR3nt: TGTGCCAGCAGTGGCGGGACAGGGGGCGGCACCGGGGAGCTGTTTTTT; CDR3aa: CASSGGTGGGTGELFF
j_gene: TRBJ2-7; abundance: NA; d_gene: NA; v_gene: TRBV25-1; CDR3nt: TGTGCCAGCAGTGTTGGTCGGAGAGGTACCTACGAGCAGTACTTC; CDR3aa: CASSVGRRGTYEQYF
j_gene: TRBJ1-5; abundance: NA; d_gene: TRBD1; v_gene: TRBV28; CDR3nt: TGTGCCAGCAGTATCGACAGGGGGGATCAGCCCCAGCATTTT; CDR3aa: CASSIDRGDQPQHF